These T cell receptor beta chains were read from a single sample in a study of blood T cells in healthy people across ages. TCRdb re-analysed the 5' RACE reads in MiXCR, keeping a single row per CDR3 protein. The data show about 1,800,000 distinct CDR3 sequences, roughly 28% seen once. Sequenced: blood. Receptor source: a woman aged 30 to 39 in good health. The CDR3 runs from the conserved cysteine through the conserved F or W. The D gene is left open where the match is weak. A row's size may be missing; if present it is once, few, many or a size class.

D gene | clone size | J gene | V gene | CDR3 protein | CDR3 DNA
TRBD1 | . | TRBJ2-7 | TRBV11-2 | CASSFGTVSPEQYF | TGTGCCAGCAGCTTCGGGACAGTTAGTCCCGAGCAGTACTTC
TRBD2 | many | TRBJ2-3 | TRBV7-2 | CASSLEITSGSTQYF | TGTGCCAGCAGCTTAGAGATTACCAGCGGGAGTACGCAGTATTTT
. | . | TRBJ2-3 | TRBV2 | CASRPPVSTDTQYF | TGTGCCAGCAGGCCGCCTGTTAGCACAGATACGCAGTATTTT
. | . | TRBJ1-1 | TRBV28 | CASSPSIGVNTGAFF | TGTGCCAGCAGTCCATCTATTGGAGTGAACACTGGAGCTTTCTTT
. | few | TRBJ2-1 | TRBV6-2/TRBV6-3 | CASTSPEWPEQFF | TGTGCCAGCACCTCACCGGAGTGGCCTGAGCAGTTCTTC
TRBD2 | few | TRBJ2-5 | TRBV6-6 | CASTALAGGLKETQYF | TGTGCCAGCACGGCTCTAGCGGGGGGCCTAAAAGAGACCCAGTACTTC
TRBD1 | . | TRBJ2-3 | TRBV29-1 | CSVGQGAPADTQYF | TGCAGCGTCGGACAGGGGGCGCCGGCAGATACGCAGTATTTT
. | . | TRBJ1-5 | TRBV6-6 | CASSYSTFDPQHF | TGTGCCAGCAGTTACTCCACCTTTGATCCCCAGCATTTT
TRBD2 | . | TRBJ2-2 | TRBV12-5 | CASGLSLTSGRGGELFF | TGTGCTAGTGGTTTGTCCCTGACTAGCGGGCGAGGCGGGGAGCTGTTTTTT
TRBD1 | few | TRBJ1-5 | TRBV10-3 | CAIRSDRGNQPQHF | TGTGCCATCAGGTCGGACAGGGGTAATCAGCCCCAGCATTTT
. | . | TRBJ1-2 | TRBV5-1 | CASSLTGVAGGYTF | TGCGCCAGCAGCTTGACGGGAGTGGCGGGGGGCTACACCTTC
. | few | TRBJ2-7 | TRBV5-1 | CASSLWLAEPGAISYEQYF | TGCGCCAGCAGCTTATGGTTAGCGGAGCCGGGGGCCATCTCCTACGAGCAGTACTTC
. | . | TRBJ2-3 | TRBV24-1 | CATRAYTTDTQYF | TGTGCCACCAGGGCCTACACCACAGATACGCAGTATTTT
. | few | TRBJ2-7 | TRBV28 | CAIRAALSYEQYF | TGTGCCATCCGGGCCGCCCTCTCCTACGAGCAGTACTTC
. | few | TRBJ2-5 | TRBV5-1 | CASSSDRSRETQYF | TGCGCCAGCAGCTCCGACAGGTCGAGGGAGACCCAGTACTTC
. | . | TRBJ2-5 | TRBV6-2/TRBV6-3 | CASMLGPARETQYF | TGTGCCAGCATGCTCGGGCCAGCCCGAGAGACCCAGTACTTC
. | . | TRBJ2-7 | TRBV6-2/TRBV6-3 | CASSYSIFGTYEQYF | TGTGCCAGCAGTTACTCAATCTTCGGGACCTACGAGCAGTACTTC
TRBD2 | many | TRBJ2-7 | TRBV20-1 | CSARAPSGKYEQYF | TGCAGTGCTAGAGCTCCTAGCGGGAAGTACGAGCAGTACTTC
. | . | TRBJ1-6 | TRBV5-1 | CASSSGFLDSPLHF | TGCGCCAGCAGCTCGGGATTTTTGGATTCACCCCTCCACTTT
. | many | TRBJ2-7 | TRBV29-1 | CSVAKASYEQYF | TGCAGCGTTGCTAAAGCCTCCTACGAGCAGTACTTC
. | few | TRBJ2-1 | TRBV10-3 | CAIASSYNEQFF | TGTGCCATTGCCAGTTCCTACAATGAGCAGTTCTTC
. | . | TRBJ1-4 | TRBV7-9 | CASSEGPDRNEKLFF | TGTGCCAGCAGCGAGGGTCCTGATCGGAATGAAAAACTGTTTTTT
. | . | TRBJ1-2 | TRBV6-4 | CVSSPDRNYGYTF | TGTGTCAGCAGCCCCGACAGGAACTATGGCTACACCTTC
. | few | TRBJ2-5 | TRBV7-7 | CASSQRAGSQYF | TGTGCCAGCAGCCAGAGGGCTGGGTCCCAGTACTTC
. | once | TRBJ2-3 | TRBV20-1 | CSARRADSTGDTQYF | TGCAGTGCTAGGCGGGCGGACTCCACGGGGGATACGCAGTATTTT